This TCR beta chain was profiled in a study of blood T cell repertoires in COVID-19 (dated by TCRdb to the early 2020s). Study-level background: Samples from collaborators originated in the United States, Italy and Spain and spanned both the acute and convalescent phases of COVID-19. A de-identified subject ID, COVID-19 status, age in years and sex were almost always included in the sample metadata. The repertoires were released in a freely available public database meant as a resource for research on the immune response to SARS-CoV-2. Samples were obtained from the ongoing ImmuneRACE study (first 160 participants) and from 1,000 to 1,500 subjects provided by 6 global collaborators. Where available, HLA class I and class II types were taken from metadata supplied by the sample provider and were not determined by assay-based typing. The prospective study material was composed of cDNA or gDNA derived from T cells, B-cell-depleted T cells, or PBMCs. Subjects who had been exposed to COVID-19, were actively infected with it, or had recovered from it provided the deeply sampled blood TCRbeta repertoires that made up the dataset.

TCRbeta CDR3 regions were amplified from genomic DNA by means of the immunoSEQ Assay, a bias-controlled multiplex PCR. Per the source publication's procedure: The number of nucleated cells in each sample was estimated by amplification of reference gene primers within the assay. Sequence reads were collapsed and filtered to measure the absolute abundance of every unique TCRbeta CDR3 rearrangement. For each sample, productive Simpson clonality was calculated as the square root of Simpson's diversity index over productive rearrangements. Here the immuneACCESS table is served through TCRdb, limited to in-frame sequences with V and J called. Missing clones are a known gap in these copies; in checked studies unresolved V genes cover under half, and the rest lacks a known reason. The DNA was the basis for D and trimming; V, J and clone size are from that table. This sample lists around 60,000 clones; about 91% were detected once. Over 2% of the sample is taken by the ten largest.

Spanning cysteine to phenylalanine, the CDR3 consists of 18 amino acids. The kept DNA is CDR3 alone, 54 bases in frame from the first base. For this chain, trimming is 5 bases at the V end and 12 bases at the J end, and the number of junction bases without a gene match is 24. The germline V gene encodes CDR1 LNHDA and CDR2 SQIVND (reference sequence). The collaborating institutions used their own protocols to collect whole blood in K2EDTA tubes. Collaborator samples were shipped for TCRbeta analysis as frozen whole blood, isolated PBMCs, or DNA extracted from either sample type. Concerning this clone: The specificity of this receptor is unknown. Base qualities are not recorded, but no much larger clone differs from it by a single base.

Results the study describes overall, beyond this receptor: The quantity of clinical and demographic metadata differed by source and by participant and was supplied without curation.

Recombination joined TRBV19 with TRBJ2-1; TRBD1 matches 8 bases in the middle. This TCR was sampled from a man aged 60 to 69 with acute or convalescent COVID-19. Sequencing was carried out using peripheral blood. The DNA sequence is as follows: TGTGCCAGTAGTTCGCGGACAGGGATAAGTCGGCGGGTCGATGGGCAGTTCTTC. It specifies CASSSRTGISRRVDGQFF.